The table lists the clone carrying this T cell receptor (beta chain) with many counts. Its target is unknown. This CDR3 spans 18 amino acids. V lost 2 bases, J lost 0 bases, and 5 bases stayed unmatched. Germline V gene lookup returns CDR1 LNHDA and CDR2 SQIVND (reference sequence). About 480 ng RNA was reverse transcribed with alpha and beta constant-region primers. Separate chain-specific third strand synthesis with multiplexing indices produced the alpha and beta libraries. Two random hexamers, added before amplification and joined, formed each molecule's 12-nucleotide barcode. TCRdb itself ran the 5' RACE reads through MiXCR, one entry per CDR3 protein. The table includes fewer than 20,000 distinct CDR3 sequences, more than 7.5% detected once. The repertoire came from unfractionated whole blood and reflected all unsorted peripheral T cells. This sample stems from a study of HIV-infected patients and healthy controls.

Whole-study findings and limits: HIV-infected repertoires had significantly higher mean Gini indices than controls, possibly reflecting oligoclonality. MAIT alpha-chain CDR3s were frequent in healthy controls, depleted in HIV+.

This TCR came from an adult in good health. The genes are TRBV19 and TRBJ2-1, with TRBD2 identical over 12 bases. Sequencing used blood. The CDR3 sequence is CASSISRLAGASYNEQFF. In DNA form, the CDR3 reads TGTGCCAGTAGTATAAGTCGACTAGCGGGAGCCTCCTACAATGAGCAGTTCTTC.